Here is one TCR beta chain with its context. What it recognizes is unknown. Every subset had its genomic DNA shared out evenly among several immunoSEQ plates. Per the original methods: Filtering was not the same, since immunoSEQ gave junction-only sequences without quality scores. The repertoire was sequenced with immunoSEQ multiplex PCR; TCRdb's copy has only in-frame clones and lacks some. The V and J calls and clone size are taken from that table; D and trimming were inferred from the DNA. Of about 480,000 clones listed, around 79% are singletons. This sample is drawn from a study of shared clonotypes between healthy human individuals. V lost 3 bases and J lost 4; bases outside the gene matches: 5. This CDR3 comprises 14 residues. From germline, CDR1 is MDHEN and CDR2 SYDVKM. Overall study results and limits: Sampling used blood alone; tissue repertoires probably differ. Clonotype sharing among the donors was expected to vary with sequencing depth.

The TCR comes from a woman aged 40 to 50 in good health. Some clones in this sample may be carry-over from other donors' samples. The V and J genes are TRBV28 and TRBJ1-2; TRBD1 aligns across 7 bases. Sequences were obtained from PBMCs. This CDR3 reads CASSFYPGGYGYTF. CDR3 coding DNA: TGTGCCAGCAGTTTTTACCCAGGGGGCTATGGCTACACCTTC.